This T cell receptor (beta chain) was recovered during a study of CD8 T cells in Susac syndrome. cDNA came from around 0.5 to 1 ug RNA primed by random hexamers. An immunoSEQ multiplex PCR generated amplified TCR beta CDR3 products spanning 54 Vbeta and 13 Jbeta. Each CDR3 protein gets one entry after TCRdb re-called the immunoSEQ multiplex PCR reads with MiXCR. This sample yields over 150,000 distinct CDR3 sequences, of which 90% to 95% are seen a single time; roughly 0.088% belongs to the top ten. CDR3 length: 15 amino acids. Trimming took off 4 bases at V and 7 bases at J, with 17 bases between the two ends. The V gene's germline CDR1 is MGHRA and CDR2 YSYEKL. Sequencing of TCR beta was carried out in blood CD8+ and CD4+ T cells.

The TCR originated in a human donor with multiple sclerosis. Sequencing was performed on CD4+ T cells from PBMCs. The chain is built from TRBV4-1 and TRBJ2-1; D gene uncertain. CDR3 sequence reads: CASSPPLGPLNEQFF. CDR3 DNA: TGCGCCAGCAGCCCCCCCCTAGGGCCCTTAAATGAGCAGTTCTTC.